What follows are 3 T cell receptor beta chains derived from one specimen sequenced in a study of human T cells and chemical hapten exposure. Time point reported: patch test 1, 2 weeks after DPC sensitization. Treatment indicated: therapeutic diphenylcyclopropenone sensitization with weekly scalp DPC. TCRdb itself ran the RACE reads through MiXCR, one entry per CDR3 protein. The repertoire holds 180,000 or so distinct CDR3 sequences, with approximately 20% as singletons. The sequencing used whole blood, collected in connection with sensitization to the hapten diphenylcyclopropenone (DPC). The receptors shown here come from a woman aged 50 to 65 with alopecia areata. Some clones in this sample may be carry-over from other donors' samples.

This clonotype came up many times. The chain carries TRBV2 and TRBJ1-2, with D tentatively TRBD1 (5 bases). From germline, CDR1 is SNHLY and CDR2 FYNNEI. The CDR3 spans 14 residues. V dropped 1 base and J dropped 1 base, with 7 bases sitting between them. The CDR3: CASSEGRDNYGYTF. The CDR3 DNA sequence: TGTGCCAGCAGTGAAGGCAGGGATAACTATGGCTACACCTTC.

The table lists this clonotype with a count of one. J is TRBJ1-2 and V is TRBV12-5; D is undetermined. This CDR3 is 13 amino acids long. Germline-derived CDR1 and CDR2 are LGHNT and FRNRAP. The V end was cut by 1 base, the J end by 4 bases, with 7 bases between. CDR3 in amino acids: CASGLGRIYGYTF. CDR3 sequence (DNA): TGTGCTAGTGGTTTGGGACGGATCTATGGCTACACCTTC.

The chain combines TRBV5-1 with TRBJ2-5; 7 bases are a match to TRBD1. V lost 7 bases to trimming and J lost 2 bases; unmatched junction nucleotides: 17. In germline, CDR1 is SGHRS, CDR2 YFSETQ. The CDR3 has 17 amino acids. The CDR3 spells CASAARRDSLPQETQYF. The CDR3 DNA sequence: TGCGCCAGCGCAGCGCGCCGGGACAGCCTCCCTCAAGAGACCCAGTACTTC.